The 10 T cell receptor beta chains below were found in one sample sequenced in a study of shared clonotypes between healthy human individuals. Data came from immunoSEQ multiplex PCR; TCRdb stores just in-frame clones and leaves some out. The sample carries 490,000 or so clones, roughly 85% recorded once. Sequencing used PBMCs. The receptors shown here come from a woman in her forties in good health. Some clones in this sample may be carry-over from other donors' samples.

The chain is built from TRBV29-1 and TRBJ2-1; TRBD1 might be the D (5 bases). The V end lost 6 bases, the J end lost 3 bases, and 12 bases lay between the germline ends. CDR1 and CDR2 (germline): SQVTM, ANQGSEA. This CDR3 contains 13 residues. CDR3 sequence reads: CSVPQGIYNEQFF. In nucleotides, the CDR3 is TGCAGCGTACCCCAGGGAATCTACAATGAGCAGTTCTTC.

J is TRBJ1-1 and V is TRBV5-1; 7 bases fit TRBD1. Germline V gene lookup returns CDR1 SGHRS and CDR2 YFSETQ. The junction had 6 bases not matched to a gene; V was cut back by 0 bases and J by 7 bases. The length of the CDR3 is 14 residues. DNA of the CDR3: TGCGCCAGCAGCTTGGAGGGGGCCGGGGGTGAAGCTTTCTTT. Amino acids: CASSLEGAGGEAFF.

This sequence joins TRBV5-1 and TRBJ2-7, with 7 nucleotides matching TRBD2. This CDR3 has 13 amino acids. Germline CDR1 SGHRS, CDR2 YFSETQ. J gave up 6 bases and V 5 bases, and 8 bases lay outside the gene matches. The CDR3 sequence: CASSVREYAEQYF. CDR3 in DNA: TGCGCCAGCAGTGTGCGGGAGTATGCCGAGCAGTACTTC.

J is TRBJ2-3 and V is TRBV19; 16 nucleotides match TRBD2. The J segment lost 4 bases and the V segment lost 7 bases, leaving 2 bases of the junction unmatched. The CDR3 spans 15 residues. Germline V lookup: CDR1 LNHDA, CDR2 SQIVND (reference sequence). The CDR3 region has the DNA TGTGCCAGTATGGGACTAGCGGGAGGGCCAGATACGCAGTATTTT. As protein: CASMGLAGGPDTQYF.

The chain couples TRBV19 to TRBJ1-2; 7 bases map to TRBD1. The CDR3 extends over 14 amino acids. The germline CDR1 and CDR2 sequences are LNHDA and SQIVND (reference sequence). V was pared by 4 bases and J by 2 bases, with 4 bases of the junction left unmatched. This CDR3 reads CASSRPDRNYGYTF. The CDR3 region has the DNA TGTGCCAGTAGTAGGCCGGACAGGAACTATGGCTACACCTTC. Full variable domain (outside the CDR3, taken from reference TRBV19 and TRBJ1-2): DGGITQSPKYLFRKEGQNVTLSCEQNLNHDAMYWYRQDPGQGLRLIYYSQIVNDFQKGDIAEGYSVSREKKESFPLTVTSAQKNPTAFYLCASSRPDRNYGYTFGSGTRLTVV.

The rearrangement links TRBV29-1 to TRBJ2-1, with TRBD1 matching over 7 bases. Trimming removed 6 bases from V and 7 bases from J; junction bases left unmatched: 15. CDR1 and CDR2 from the germline V gene are SQVTM and ANQGSEA. The CDR3 has 15 residues. The CDR3 bases are TGCAGCGTAGGGGGTAGGGGGCTCGACTTAAATGAGCAGTTCTTC. Its protein is CSVGGRGLDLNEQFF.

The gene calls are TRBV7-9 and TRBJ2-1; 12 bases align to TRBD2. The germline gives CDR1 SEHNR, CDR2 FQNEAQ (reference sequence). Unmatched junction bases numbered 2, after V lost 1 base and J lost 7 bases. The CDR3 covers 15 residues. The chain's CDR3 is CASSLGTSGVNEQFF. CDR3 nucleotides: TGTGCCAGCAGCTTAGGGACTAGCGGGGTTAATGAGCAGTTCTTC. Using reference TRBV7-9 and TRBJ2-1 for the parts outside the CDR3, the full variable domain is DTGVSQNPRHKITKRGQNVTFRCDPISEHNRLYWYRQTLGQGPEFLTYFQNEAQLEKSRLLSDRFSAERPKGSFSTLEIQRTEQGDSAMYLCASSLGTSGVNEQFFGPGTRLTVL.

CDR3 region: CASSAATGSGELFF. The DNA of the CDR3 is TGTGCCAGCAGCGCAGCGACAGGGTCCGGGGAGCTGTTTTTT. This sequence joins TRBV5-4 and TRBJ2-2; TRBD1 matches at 7 bases. The CDR3 is made up of 14 amino acids. In germline, CDR1 is SGHNT, CDR2 YYREEE (reference sequence). Losses at the gene ends were 4 bases for V and 6 bases for J; bases not matched to a gene: 6.

This sequence joins TRBV7-9 and TRBJ1-2, with 11 bases identical to TRBD1. The length of the CDR3 is 17 residues. Trimming took 0 bases from V and 2 from J; bases not matched to a gene: 5. Germline values: CDR1 SEHNR, CDR2 FQNEAQ (reference sequence). This CDR3 reads CASSLAPGTGGNYGYTF. Written as DNA, the CDR3 is TGTGCCAGCAGCTTAGCACCAGGGACAGGGGGAAACTATGGCTACACCTTC.

The chain carries TRBV7-8 and TRBJ1-2; no definite D call. The V end was cut by 1 base, the J end by 0 bases, with 9 bases between. Germline CDR1 SGHVS, CDR2 FQNEAQ. This CDR3 is 15 amino acids long. The CDR3 nucleotides read TGTGCCAGCAGCTTAGTGGTCGCAGCTAACTATGGCTACACCTTC. Translation gives CASSLVVAANYGYTF.